This T cell receptor beta chain is drawn from a study of blood T cell repertoires in COVID-19. The method was immunoSEQ multiplex PCR; TCRdb's version includes in-frame clones alone and lacks a portion of them. The sample records about half a million clones, 80% to 90% being singletons. Germline lookup yields CDR1 SGHTA and CDR2 FQGNSA. Unmatched junction bases numbered 10, after V lost 6 bases and J lost 8 bases. The CDR3 runs to 14 residues. Specimen: peripheral blood. The receptor's source is a human donor in a cohort sampled during active COVID-19. V gene TRBV7-2 combines with J gene TRBJ2-1; 7 bases agree with TRBD2. DNA for the CDR3: TGTGCCAGCAGACGGGCGGGAGCCAGCTATGAGCAGTTCTTC. Translated, it gives CASRRAGASYEQFF.